This T cell receptor (beta chain) was documented in a study of shared clonotypes between healthy human individuals. Study-wide results and limits: Across several donors, naive CD4 shared 4.5% to 6%, naive CD8 over 3%, memory CD4 2.3%, memory CD8 over 0.3%.

A note on this clone: What it binds is not known.

Clones were read by immunoSEQ multiplex PCR, and TCRdb kept only the in-frame ones, dropping some. The sample yields a few million clones, roughly nine tenths seen once. Sequencing was done on a sample of naive CD4+ T cells sorted from blood. Specified subset: CD45RA+ positively selected. This TCR derives from a man aged 18 to 30 in good health.

The CDR3 loop reads CASSLEVMGLKNTGELFF. CDR3 in DNA: TGTGCCAGCAGCTTAGAAGTGATGGGACTAAAGAACACCGGGGAGCTGTTTTTT. This chain links TRBV11-3 with TRBJ2-2; 7 bases are shared with TRBD2. The V gene end was trimmed by 0 bases and the J gene end by 1 base; junction bases not matched to a gene: 8. Germline V gene sequence: CDR1 SGHNT, CDR2 YENEEA. This CDR3 spans 18 amino acids.